The sample holds one count of the clone carrying this T cell receptor beta chain. This record comes from a study of blood T cell repertoires in COVID-19. The wider study: PBMCs, B-cell-depleted T cells, or T cells were the source of the cDNA or gDNA that made up the material.

V lost 0 bases to trimming and J lost 3 bases, with 9 bases between them. The CDR3 runs 14 residues. Per the germline V gene, CDR1 is SGHRS and CDR2 is YFSETQ. Source study methods: Reference gene primer amplification gave estimated nucleated cell counts. TCRdb's copy holds only in-frame clones and misses some; the assay was immunoSEQ multiplex PCR. V and J calls and clone size follow that table, whereas D and trimming were derived from the DNA. The profile shows about 120,000 clones, 82% of them singletons. The TCR comes from a human donor in a cohort sampled during active COVID-19. Sequencing was carried out using peripheral blood. The V call is TRBV5-1, the J call TRBJ2-5, with D perhaps TRBD2 (5 bases). The CDR3 sequence is CASSLGTSKETQYF. Written as DNA, the CDR3 is TGCGCCAGCAGCTTGGGGACTTCTAAAGAGACCCAGTACTTC. Full variable domain (remainder filled in from reference TRBV5-1 and TRBJ2-5): KAGVTQTPRYLIKTRGQQVTLSCSPISGHRSVSWYQQTPGQGLQFLFEYFSETQRNKGNFPGRFSGRQFSNSRSEMNVSTLELGDSALYLCASSLGTSKETQYFGPGTRLLVL.